Given below is one TCR beta chain in context. Which antigen it targets is not known. This may be a read error: a much more frequent sequence differs by one nucleotide. A constant-region primer and ProtoScript II reverse transcriptase were used to reverse-transcribe TCRbeta-specific cDNA from approximately 550 ng total RNA. Three nested multiplex PCR rounds, following a slightly modified ARM-PCR procedure, were used to build the TCRbeta libraries. Each of the first two PCR rounds ran for nine to eleven cycles and used multiplex TRBV1-TRBV30 forward primers together with a Cbeta reverse primer. Sample barcodes and Illumina adapters were attached in a final 25-cycle PCR using Deep VentR polymerase. Amplicons of 200-500 bp were gel-purified with a QIAquick gel extraction kit before sequencing. An Illumina HiSeq 2500 was used to sequence the TCRbeta amplicons, generating 250-bp paired-end reads. The paper's processing steps were these. Quality trimming of reads was performed with Trimmomatic v0.33, and paired reads were merged with FLASH v1.2.11 so that full CDR3 sequences could be recovered. V, D and J germline segments were assigned to the rearranged TCRbeta sequences by MiGEC v1.2.1b. VDJtools v1.0.0 computed clonotype statistics and Shannon-Wiener diversity indices. To reduce sampling bias, subsequent analyses other than the diversity analysis used only the 250 most abundant clonotypes in each sample. TCRdb reprocessed the public reads (quality trimming at Q25 with fastp, clone calling with MiXCR) and kept in-frame beta chains. Each entry is one CDR3 protein sequence, shown with its most common DNA and genes. The V and J calls here are based on TCRdb, not the publication. For this sample the table gives about 310,000 distinct CDR3 sequences, of which about 62% were detected only once. 9% of the sample is in the top ten clones.

For CDR1 and CDR2, the germline V gene lists MDHEN and SYDVKM. V is cut back by 7 bases and J by 0 bases, with 9 bases in the junction unmatched. The CDR3 runs 15 residues from the cysteine to the phenylalanine. The sequence is cut down to CDR3 DNA, 45 bases in frame from base 1. The data belong to a study of tumor-infiltrating lymphocytes in primary liver carcinoma (dated by TCRdb to the late 2010s). Notes on the research overall: Surgical resection was performed in China between late 2015 and early 2016 on about 5 patients with histopathologically diagnosed primary liver carcinoma. The five patients had tumors of stage T1-T3 N0M0, with maximum diameters ranging from roughly 4.2 to 10 cm. Hepatocellular carcinoma (four) or combined HCC and intrahepatic cholangiocarcinoma (one) was present in the five patients, who were three men and two women aged 30 to 69 years. Each sample produced roughly 3.65 to 7.5 million productive TCRbeta reads, and read depth showed no significant difference between tissue types. Technical replicate repertoires showed high reproducibility, with mean shared-clone rates around 0.9 and correlation coefficients above 0.95. A total of approximately 35 specimens from 5 patients underwent TCRbeta repertoire sequencing, comprising 25 or so tumor regions, 5 adjacent noncancerous liver tissues and 5 peripheral blood samples. TCRbeta repertoire sequencing, expression microarrays and whole-exome sequencing were combined in the study across five regions of each liver tumor, with adjacent normal tissue and blood also included.

Blood RNA was extracted from unsorted whole blood with TRIzol reagent; germline DNA came from the DNeasy Blood & Tissue kit. Patients had chronic HBV infection and were treatment-naive at sampling. Before surgery, approximately 4 milliliters of peripheral blood were collected into K2EDTA tubes. Study-wide conclusions, independent of this receptor: Comparison of CD4+ and CD8+ T cell repertoires was precluded by the use of bulk unsorted samples. The study included only four or five patients, and the authors note findings should be validated in a larger study. Consistent with antigen-driven expansion, pairs of tumor regions showed higher repertoire overlap (mean roughly 35%) than either tumor-adjacent pairs (approximately 17%) or tumor-blood pairs (around 15%). Because sequencing covered only the TCR beta chain and unpaired alpha chains were not captured, true repertoire diversity is likely underestimated. The top 250 clones accounted for a significantly greater share of the repertoire in tumors than in blood (p = 0.039).

What was sequenced was peripheral blood. The V and J genes are TRBV28 and TRBJ2-7; 7 central bases correspond to TRBD2. The receptor's source is a man between 40 and 49 years old with primary liver carcinoma and hepatitis B virus infection. DNA sequence: TGTGCCAGCATCCTGGCGGGAGCCCCCTCCTACGAGCAGTACTTC. Protein translation: CASILAGAPSYEQYF.